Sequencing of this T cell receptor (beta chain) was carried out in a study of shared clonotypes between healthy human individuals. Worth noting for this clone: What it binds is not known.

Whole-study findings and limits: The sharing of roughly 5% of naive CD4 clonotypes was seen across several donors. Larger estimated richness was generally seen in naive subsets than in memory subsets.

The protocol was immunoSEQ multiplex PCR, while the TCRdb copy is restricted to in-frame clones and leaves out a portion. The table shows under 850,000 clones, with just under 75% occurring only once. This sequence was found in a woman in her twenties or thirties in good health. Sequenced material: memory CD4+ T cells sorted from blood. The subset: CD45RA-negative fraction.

CDR3 protein: CASSLIGQFTGELFF. The CDR3 region has the DNA TGTGCCAGCTCACTGATTGGACAGTTCACCGGGGAGCTGTTTTTT. V and J are TRBV18 and TRBJ2-2; possible D gene TRBD1, 6 bases. The CDR3 extends over 15 amino acids. V lost 4 bases, J lost 4 bases, and 13 bases lay in between. Germline values: CDR1 KGHSH, CDR2 LQKENI.